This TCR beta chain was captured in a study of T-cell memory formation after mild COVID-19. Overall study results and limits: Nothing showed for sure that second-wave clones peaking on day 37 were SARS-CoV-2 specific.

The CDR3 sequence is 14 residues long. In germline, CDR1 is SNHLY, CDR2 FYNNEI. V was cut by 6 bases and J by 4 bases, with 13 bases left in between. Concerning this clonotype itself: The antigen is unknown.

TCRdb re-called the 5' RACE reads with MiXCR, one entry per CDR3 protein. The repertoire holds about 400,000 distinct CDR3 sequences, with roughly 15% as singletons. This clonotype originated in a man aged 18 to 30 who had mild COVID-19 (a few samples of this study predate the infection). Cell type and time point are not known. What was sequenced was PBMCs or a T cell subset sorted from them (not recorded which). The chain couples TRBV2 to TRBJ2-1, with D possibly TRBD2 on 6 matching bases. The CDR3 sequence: CASSRDSLYNEQFF. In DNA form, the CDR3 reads TGTGCCAGCAGCCGGGACTCCCTATACAATGAGCAGTTCTTC.